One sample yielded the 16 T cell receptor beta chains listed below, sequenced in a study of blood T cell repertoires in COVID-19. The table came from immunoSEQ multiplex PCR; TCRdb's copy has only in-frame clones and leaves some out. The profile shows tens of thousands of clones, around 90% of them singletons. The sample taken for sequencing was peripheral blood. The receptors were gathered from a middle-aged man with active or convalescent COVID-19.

CDR3 region: CASSLIPTVLGEKLFF. The CDR3 DNA reads as TGTGCCAGCAGTTTAATCCCGACAGTTTTGGGTGAAAAACTGTTTTTT. The rearrangement links TRBV27 to TRBJ1-4; weak D call: TRBD1 (5 bases). Between the trimmed V and J ends, which lost 2 bases and 7 bases, there was a span of 17 bases. The germline V gene encodes CDR1 MNHEY and CDR2 SMNVEV (reference sequence). The CDR3 length is 16 residues.

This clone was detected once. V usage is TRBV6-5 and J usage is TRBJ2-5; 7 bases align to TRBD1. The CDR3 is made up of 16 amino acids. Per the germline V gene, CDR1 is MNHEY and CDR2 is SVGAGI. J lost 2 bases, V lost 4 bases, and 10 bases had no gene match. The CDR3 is CASSSRAGTEQETQYF. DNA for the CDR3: TGTGCCAGCAGTTCACGAGCCGGGACAGAGCAAGAGACCCAGTACTTC.

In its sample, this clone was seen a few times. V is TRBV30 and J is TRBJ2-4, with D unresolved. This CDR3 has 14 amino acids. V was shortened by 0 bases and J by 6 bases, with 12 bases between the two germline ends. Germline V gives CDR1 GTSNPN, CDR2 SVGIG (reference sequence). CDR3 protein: CAWSVGGVGNIQYF. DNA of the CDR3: TGTGCCTGGAGTGTAGGCGGAGTGGGAAACATTCAGTACTTC.

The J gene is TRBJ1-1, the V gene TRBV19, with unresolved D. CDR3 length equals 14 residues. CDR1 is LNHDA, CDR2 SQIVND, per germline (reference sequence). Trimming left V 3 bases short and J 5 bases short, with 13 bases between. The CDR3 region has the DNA TGTGCCAGTAGTATCGCTGGGCTATGGACTGAAGCTTTCTTT. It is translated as CASSIAGLWTEAFF.

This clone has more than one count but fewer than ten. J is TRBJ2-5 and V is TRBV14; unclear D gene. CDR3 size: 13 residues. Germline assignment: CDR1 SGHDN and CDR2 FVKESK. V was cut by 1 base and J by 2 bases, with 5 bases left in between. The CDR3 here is CASSQVRQETQYF. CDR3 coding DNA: TGTGCCAGCAGCCAAGTCAGGCAAGAGACCCAGTACTTC.

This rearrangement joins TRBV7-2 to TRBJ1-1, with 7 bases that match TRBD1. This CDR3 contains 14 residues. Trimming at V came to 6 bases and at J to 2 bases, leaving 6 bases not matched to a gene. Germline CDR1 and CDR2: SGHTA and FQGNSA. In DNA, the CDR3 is TGTGCCAGCAGAACGGACAGGTATAACACTGAAGCTTTCTTT. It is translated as CASRTDRYNTEAFF.

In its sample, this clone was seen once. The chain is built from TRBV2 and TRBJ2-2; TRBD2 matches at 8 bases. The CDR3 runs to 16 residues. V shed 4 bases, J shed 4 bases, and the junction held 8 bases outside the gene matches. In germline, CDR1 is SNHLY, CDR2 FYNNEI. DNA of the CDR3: TGTGCCAGCAGTGCCATGGGACTAGGGGTCACCGGGGAGCTGTTTTTT. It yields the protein CASSAMGLGVTGELFF.

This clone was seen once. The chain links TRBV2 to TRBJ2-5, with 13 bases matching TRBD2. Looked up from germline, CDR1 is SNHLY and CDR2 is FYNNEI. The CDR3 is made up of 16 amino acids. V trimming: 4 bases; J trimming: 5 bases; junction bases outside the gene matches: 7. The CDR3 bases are TGTGCCAGCAGTGGGACTAGCGGGAGTTTGACGGAGACCCAGTACTTC. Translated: CASSGTSGSLTETQYF.

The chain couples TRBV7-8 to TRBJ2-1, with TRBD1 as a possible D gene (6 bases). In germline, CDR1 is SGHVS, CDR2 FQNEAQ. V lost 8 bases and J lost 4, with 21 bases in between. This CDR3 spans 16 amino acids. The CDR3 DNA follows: TGTGCCAGCTTTCGCTCCGGGACAAGGACATACAATGAGCAGTTCTTC. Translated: CASFRSGTRTYNEQFF.

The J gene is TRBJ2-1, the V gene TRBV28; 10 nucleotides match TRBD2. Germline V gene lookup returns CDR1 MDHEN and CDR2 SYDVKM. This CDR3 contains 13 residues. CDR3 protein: CATLAGVVNEQFF. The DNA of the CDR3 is TGTGCGACCCTAGCGGGAGTTGTGAATGAGCAGTTCTTC.

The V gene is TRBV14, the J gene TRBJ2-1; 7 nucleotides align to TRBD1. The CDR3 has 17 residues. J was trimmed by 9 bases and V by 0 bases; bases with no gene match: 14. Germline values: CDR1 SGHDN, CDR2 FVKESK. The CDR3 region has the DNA TGTGCCAGCAGCCAAGACGATCTGACAGGGAGCAGAGGTGAGCAGTTCTTC. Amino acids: CASSQDDLTGSRGEQFF.

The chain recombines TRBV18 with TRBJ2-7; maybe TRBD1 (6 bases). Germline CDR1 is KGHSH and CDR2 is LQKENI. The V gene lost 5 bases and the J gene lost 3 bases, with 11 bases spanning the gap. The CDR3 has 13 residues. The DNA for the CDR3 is TGTGCCAGCTCAAGCGGACAGATCTACGAGCAGTACTTC. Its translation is CASSSGQIYEQYF.

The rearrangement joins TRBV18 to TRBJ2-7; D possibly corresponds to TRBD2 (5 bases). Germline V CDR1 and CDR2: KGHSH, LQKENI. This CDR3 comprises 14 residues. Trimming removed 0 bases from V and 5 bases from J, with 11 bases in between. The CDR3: CASSPPAAGDEQYF. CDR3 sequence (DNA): TGTGCCAGCTCACCACCGGCTGCCGGGGACGAGCAGTACTTC. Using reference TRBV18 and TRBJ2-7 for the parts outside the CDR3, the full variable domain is NAGVMQNPRHLVRRRGQEARLRCSPMKGHSHVYWYRQLPEEGLKFMVYLQKENIIDESGMPKERFSAEFPKEGPSILRIQQVVRGDSAAYFCASSPPAAGDEQYFGPGTRLTVT.

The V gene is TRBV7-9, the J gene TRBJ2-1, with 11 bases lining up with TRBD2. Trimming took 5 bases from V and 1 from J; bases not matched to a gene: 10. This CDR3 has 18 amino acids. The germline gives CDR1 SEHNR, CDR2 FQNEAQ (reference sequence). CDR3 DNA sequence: TGTGCCAGCAGCCCCACGGGTACTAGCGGGGGTTCCTACAATGAGCAGTTCTTC. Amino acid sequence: CASSPTGTSGGSYNEQFF.

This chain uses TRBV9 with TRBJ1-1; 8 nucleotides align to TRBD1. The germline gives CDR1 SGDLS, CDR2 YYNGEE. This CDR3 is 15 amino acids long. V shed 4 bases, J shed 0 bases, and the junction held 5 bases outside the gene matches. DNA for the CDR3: TGTGCCAGCAGCCCTTGGACAGGGATGAACACTGAAGCTTTCTTT. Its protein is CASSPWTGMNTEAFF.

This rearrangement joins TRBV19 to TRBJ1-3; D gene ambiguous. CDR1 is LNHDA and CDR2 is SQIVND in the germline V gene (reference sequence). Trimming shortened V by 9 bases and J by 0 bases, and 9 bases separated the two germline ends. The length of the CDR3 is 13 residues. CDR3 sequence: CASATDSGNTIYF. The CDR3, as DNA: TGTGCCAGCGCCACTGACTCTGGAAACACCATATATTTT.